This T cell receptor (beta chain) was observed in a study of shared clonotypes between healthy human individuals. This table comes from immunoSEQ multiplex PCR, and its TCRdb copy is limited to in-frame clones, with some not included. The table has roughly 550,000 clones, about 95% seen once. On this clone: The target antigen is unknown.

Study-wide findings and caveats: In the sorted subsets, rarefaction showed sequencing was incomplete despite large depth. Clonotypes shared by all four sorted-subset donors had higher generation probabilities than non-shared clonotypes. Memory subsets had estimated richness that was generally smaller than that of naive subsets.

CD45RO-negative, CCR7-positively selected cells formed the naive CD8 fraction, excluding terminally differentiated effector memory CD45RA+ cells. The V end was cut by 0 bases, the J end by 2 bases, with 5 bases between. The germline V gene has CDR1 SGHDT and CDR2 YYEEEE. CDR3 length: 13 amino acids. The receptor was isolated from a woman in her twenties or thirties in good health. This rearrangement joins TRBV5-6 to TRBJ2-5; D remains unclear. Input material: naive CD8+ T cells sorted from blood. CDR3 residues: CASSLALQETQYF. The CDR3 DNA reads TGTGCCAGCAGCTTGGCTCTACAAGAGACCCAGTACTTC.